Each of the 13 T cell receptor beta chains below was sequenced from the same sample in a study of cytomegalovirus exposure and HLA in healthy donors. Primers for the PCR totalled 60 Vbeta and 13 Jbeta. This table comes from immunoSEQ multiplex PCR, and its TCRdb copy is limited to in-frame clones, with some not included. This table holds roughly 160,000 clones, 87% found once. Sequencing was done on a sample of PBMCs. Every receptor here comes from a woman aged 25 to 45 in good health and CMV-seronegative.

The DNA of the CDR3 is TGTGCCAGCAGCTTAGTGGGGGGGTTTTCGGGAAACACCATATATTTT. It specifies CASSLVGGFSGNTIYF. The chain carries TRBV7-2 and TRBJ1-3; tentative D call: TRBD1 (5 bases). The CDR3 contains 16 residues. V lost 1 base, J lost 4 bases, and 14 bases lay in between. The V gene's germline CDR1 is SGHTA and CDR2 FQGNSA.

The chain employs TRBV28 and TRBJ2-1, with 8 nucleotides matching TRBD2. The germline V gene has CDR1 MDHEN and CDR2 SYDVKM. This CDR3 is 15 amino acids long. After removal of 2 bases from V and 7 bases from J, the junction contained 7 bases not matched to a gene. CDR3 nucleotides: TGTGCCAGCAGTTTACCAGCGGGAGTGTCGAATGAGCAGTTCTTC. Protein sequence: CASSLPAGVSNEQFF.

This clone occurred a few times. J is TRBJ2-7 and V is TRBV5-8; D possibly corresponds to TRBD1 (6 bases). Looked up from germline, CDR1 is SGHTS and CDR2 is YDEGEE. The ends were cut back, 4 bases at V and 7 bases at J, with 21 bases in the middle. The CDR3 extends over 15 amino acids. CDR3 nucleotide sequence: TGTGCCAGCAGCCCGCCGGGACAAAGCTTACGAGAGCAGTACTTC. Amino acids: CASSPPGQSLREQYF.

This clone is a singleton in its sample. The V and J genes are TRBV28 and TRBJ2-7, with D unresolved. The V gene lost 9 bases and the J gene lost 2 bases, with 14 bases spanning the gap. The germline V gene encodes CDR1 MDHEN and CDR2 SYDVKM. The CDR3 sequence is 13 residues long. This CDR3 is CASTLGQTYEQYF. CDR3 bases: TGTGCCAGTACCCTTGGGCAGACCTACGAGCAGTACTTC.

This chain uses TRBV19 with TRBJ2-3; 9 bases are shared with TRBD2. The CDR3 loop spans 16 amino acids. V lost 5 bases, J lost 0 bases, and 6 bases stayed unmatched. In germline, CDR1 is LNHDA, CDR2 SQIVND (reference sequence). DNA of the CDR3: TGTGCCAGTAGTTCCCTCACTAGCGGGAGCACAGATACGCAGTATTTT. It translates to CASSSLTSGSTDTQYF.

The chain recombines TRBV4-3 with TRBJ1-5, with D perhaps matching TRBD1 (6 bases). Looked up from germline, CDR1 is LGHNA and CDR2 is YSLEER. Trimming pared 0 bases from V and 6 bases from J, leaving 15 bases between. The CDR3 runs 16 residues. The CDR3 coding sequence is TGCGCCAGCAGCCAAGATAGGGGGTACAGGGTTCAGCCCCAGCATTTT. As protein: CASSQDRGYRVQPQHF.

A single count supports this clone. The chain uses TRBV6-5 and TRBJ1-3; the match to TRBD1 covers 7 bases. J was trimmed by 4 bases and V by 2 bases; bases with no gene match: 8. Per the germline V gene, CDR1 is MNHEY and CDR2 is SVGAGI. The CDR3 totals 16 residues. CDR3 sequence (DNA): TGTGCCAGCAGTTACCAACTTACAGGGGCAGGAAACACCATATATTTT. Its translation: CASSYQLTGAGNTIYF.

This rearrangement joins TRBV7-9 to TRBJ1-1, with D tentatively TRBD1 (6 bases). Germline values: CDR1 SEHNR, CDR2 FQNEAQ (reference sequence). V was pared by 5 bases and J by 5 bases, with 15 bases between. This CDR3 comprises 14 residues. The CDR3 region is CASSQTGRGTEAFF. The DNA for the CDR3 is TGTGCCAGCAGCCAAACAGGGCGTGGGACTGAAGCTTTCTTT.

The gene calls are TRBV6-1 and TRBJ2-3; weak D call: TRBD2 (6 bases). CDR3 size: 13 residues. Between the trimmed V and J ends, which lost 6 bases and 2 bases, there was a span of 9 bases. Germline values: CDR1 MNHNS, CDR2 SASEGT. This CDR3 reads CASRAGLTDTQYF. Here the CDR3 DNA reads TGTGCCAGCAGAGCGGGCCTCACAGATACGCAGTATTTT.

V usage is TRBV5-3 and J usage is TRBJ2-3; D is ambiguous. TRBV5-3 is placed among ORFs of uncertain function. Trimming cost V 3 bases and J 9 bases, with 14 bases left between them. This CDR3 is 13 amino acids long. CDR3 residues: CARSSSRFLTQYF. In nucleotides, the CDR3 is TGTGCCAGAAGCTCGAGTCGTTTCCTAACGCAGTATTTT.

J is TRBJ2-1 and V is TRBV5-5; D is possibly TRBD1 (6 bases). This CDR3 is built from 17 residues. Trimming removed 4 bases at V and 0 bases at J, with 17 bases between. CDR1 SGHKS and CDR2 YYEKEE come from the germline V gene (reference sequence). The chain's CDR3 is CASSTLDRPHSYNEQFF. The CDR3 DNA reads TGTGCCAGCAGCACCCTCGACAGGCCCCACTCCTACAATGAGCAGTTCTTC.

Only one count was recorded for this clone. V is TRBV19 and J is TRBJ1-1, with 10 bases matching TRBD1. This CDR3 contains 15 residues. The V gene end was trimmed by 5 bases and the J gene end by 4 bases; junction bases not matched to a gene: 7. Germline CDR1 is LNHDA and CDR2 is SQIVND (reference sequence). This chain's CDR3 is CASSSPTGGGTEAFF. The DNA of the CDR3 is TGTGCCAGTAGTTCTCCGACAGGGGGCGGCACTGAAGCTTTCTTT.

The V call is TRBV5-1, the J call TRBJ2-3, with 7 bases that match TRBD1. With 2 bases clipped from V and 4 bases from J, the junction kept 10 bases outside the gene matches. Germline CDR1 and CDR2: SGHRS and YFSETQ. The CDR3 is 16 residues long. CDR3 DNA: TGCGCCAGCAGCTTCACAGGGAAAGGGGGCCCAGATACGCAGTATTTT. Protein sequence: CASSFTGKGGPDTQYF. Based on the CDR3 plus reference TRBV5-1 and TRBJ2-3, the full variable domain is KAGVTQTPRYLIKTRGQQVTLSCSPISGHRSVSWYQQTPGQGLQFLFEYFSETQRNKGNFPGRFSGRQFSNSRSEMNVSTLELGDSALYLCASSFTGKGGPDTQYFGPGTRLTVL.